This T cell receptor beta chain was captured in a study of T cell repertoires in cytomegalovirus infection. At the level of the study: Public TCR beta signatures marked donors with CMV infection and the matching HLA.

MiXCR, run by TCRdb on the reads, gives a single entry per CDR3 protein. The sample lists around 740,000 distinct CDR3 sequences, approximately 34% occurring once. This CDR3 has 17 amino acids. With 3 bases removed from V and 1 base from J, the gap between germline ends came to 18 bases. From germline, CDR1 is LNHNV and CDR2 YYDKDF (reference sequence). The TCR sequence derives from a human donor in good health (CMV status not recorded). Some clones in this sample may be carry-over from other donors' samples. The chain joins TRBV15 to TRBJ1-1; TRBD1 might be the D (6 bases). Material for sequencing was PBMCs. CDR3 in amino acids: CATSSRGGRSQNTEAFF. CDR3 bases: TGTGCCACCAGCAGCAGAGGGGGACGGAGTCAGAACACTGAAGCTTTCTTT.